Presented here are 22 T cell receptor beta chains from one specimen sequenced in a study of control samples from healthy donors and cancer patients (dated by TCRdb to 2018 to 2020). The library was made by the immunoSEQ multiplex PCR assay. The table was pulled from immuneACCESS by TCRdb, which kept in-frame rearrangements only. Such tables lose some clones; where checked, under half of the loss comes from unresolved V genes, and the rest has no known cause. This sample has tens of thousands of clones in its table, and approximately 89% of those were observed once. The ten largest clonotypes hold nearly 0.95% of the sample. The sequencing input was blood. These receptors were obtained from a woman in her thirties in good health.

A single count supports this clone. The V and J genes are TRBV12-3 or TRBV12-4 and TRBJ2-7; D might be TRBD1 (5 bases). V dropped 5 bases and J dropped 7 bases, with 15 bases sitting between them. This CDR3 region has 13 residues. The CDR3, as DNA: TGTGCCAGCAGTGTGAACAGGTTAAGGGAGCAGTACTTC. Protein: CASSVNRLREQYF.

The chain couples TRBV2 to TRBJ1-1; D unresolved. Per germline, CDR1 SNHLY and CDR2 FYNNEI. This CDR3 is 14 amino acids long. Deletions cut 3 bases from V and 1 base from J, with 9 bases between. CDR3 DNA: TGTGCCAGCAGTGAGATAGCGGAGAACACTGAAGCTTTCTTT. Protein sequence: CASSEIAENTEAFF.

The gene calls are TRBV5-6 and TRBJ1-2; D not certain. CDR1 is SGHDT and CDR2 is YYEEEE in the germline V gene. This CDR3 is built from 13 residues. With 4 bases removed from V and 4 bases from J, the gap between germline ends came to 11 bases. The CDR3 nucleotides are TGTGCCAGCAGCCCCTACATATTCTATGGCTACACCTTC. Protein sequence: CASSPYIFYGYTF.

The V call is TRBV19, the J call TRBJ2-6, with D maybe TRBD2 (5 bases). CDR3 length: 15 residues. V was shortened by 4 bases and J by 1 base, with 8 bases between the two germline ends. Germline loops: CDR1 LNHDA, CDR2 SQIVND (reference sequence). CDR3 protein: CASSRRGSGANVLTF. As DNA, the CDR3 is TGTGCCAGTAGTAGGAGAGGGTCTGGGGCCAACGTCCTGACTTTC.

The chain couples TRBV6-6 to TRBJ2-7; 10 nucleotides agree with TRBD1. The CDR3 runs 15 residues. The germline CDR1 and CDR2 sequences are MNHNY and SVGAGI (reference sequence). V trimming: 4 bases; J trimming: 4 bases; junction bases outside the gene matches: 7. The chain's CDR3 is CASSLTGTGEYEQYF. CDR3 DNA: TGTGCCAGCAGTTTAACCGGGACAGGGGAATACGAGCAGTACTTC.

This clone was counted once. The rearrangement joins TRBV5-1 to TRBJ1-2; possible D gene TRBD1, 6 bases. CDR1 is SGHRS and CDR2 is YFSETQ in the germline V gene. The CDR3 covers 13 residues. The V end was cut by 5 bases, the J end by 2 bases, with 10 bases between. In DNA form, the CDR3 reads TGCGCCAGCAGTCCCGGGGGCAACTATGGCTACACCTTC. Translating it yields CASSPGGNYGYTF.

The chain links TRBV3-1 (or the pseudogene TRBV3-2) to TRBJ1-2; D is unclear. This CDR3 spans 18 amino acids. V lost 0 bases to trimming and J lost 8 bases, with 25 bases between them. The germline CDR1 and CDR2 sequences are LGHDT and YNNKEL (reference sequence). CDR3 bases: TGTGCCAGCAGCCAAGATCGCCTGAAAAGGCTCCTCGGAGGGGGCTACACCTTC. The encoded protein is CASSQDRLKRLLGGGYTF.

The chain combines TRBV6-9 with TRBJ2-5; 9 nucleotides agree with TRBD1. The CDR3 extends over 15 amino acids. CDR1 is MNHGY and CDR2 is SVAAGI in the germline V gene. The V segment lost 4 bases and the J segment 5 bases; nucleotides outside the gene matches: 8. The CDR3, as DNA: TGTGCCAGCAGTTCGAGGACAGGGGCCCGGGAGACCCAGTACTTC. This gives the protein CASSSRTGARETQYF.

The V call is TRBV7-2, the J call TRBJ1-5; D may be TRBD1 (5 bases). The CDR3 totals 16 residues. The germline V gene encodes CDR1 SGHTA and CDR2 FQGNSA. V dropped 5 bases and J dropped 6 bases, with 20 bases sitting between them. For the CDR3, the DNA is TGTGCCAGCAGCCCGCAGGGTGGTCTATTGGGTCAGCCCCAGCATTTT. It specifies CASSPQGGLLGQPQHF.

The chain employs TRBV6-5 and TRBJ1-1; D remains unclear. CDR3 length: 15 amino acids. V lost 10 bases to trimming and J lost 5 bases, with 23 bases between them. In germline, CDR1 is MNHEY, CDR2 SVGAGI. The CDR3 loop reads CAISSLGARGTEAFF. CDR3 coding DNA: TGTGCCATATCTTCTTTGGGAGCGAGAGGGACTGAAGCTTTCTTT.

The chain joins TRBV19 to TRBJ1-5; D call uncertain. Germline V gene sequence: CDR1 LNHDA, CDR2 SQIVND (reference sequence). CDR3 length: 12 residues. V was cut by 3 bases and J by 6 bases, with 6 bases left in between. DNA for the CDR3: TGTGCCAGTAGTATCTTCGGTCAGCCCCAGCATTTT. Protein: CASSIFGQPQHF.

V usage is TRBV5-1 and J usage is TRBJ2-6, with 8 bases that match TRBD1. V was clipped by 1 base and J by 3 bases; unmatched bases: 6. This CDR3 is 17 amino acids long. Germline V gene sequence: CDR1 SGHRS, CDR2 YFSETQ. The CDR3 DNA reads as TGCGCCAGCAGCTTGCAGGGGGCGCCGAGTGGGGCCAACGTCCTGACTTTC. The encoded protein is CASSLQGAPSGANVLTF.

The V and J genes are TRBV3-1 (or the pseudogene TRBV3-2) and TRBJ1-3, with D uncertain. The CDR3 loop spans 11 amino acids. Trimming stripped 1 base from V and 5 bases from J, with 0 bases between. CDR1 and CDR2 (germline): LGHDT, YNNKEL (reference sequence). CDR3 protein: CASSQGNTIYF. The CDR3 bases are TGTGCCAGCAGCCAAGGAAACACCATATATTTT.

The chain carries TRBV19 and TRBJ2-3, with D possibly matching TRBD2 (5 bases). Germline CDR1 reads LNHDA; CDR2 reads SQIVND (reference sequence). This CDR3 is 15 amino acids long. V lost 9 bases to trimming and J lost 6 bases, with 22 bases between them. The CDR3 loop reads CASCPREDGWDTQYF. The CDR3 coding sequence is TGTGCCAGCTGCCCTCGGGAAGATGGGTGGGATACGCAGTATTTT.

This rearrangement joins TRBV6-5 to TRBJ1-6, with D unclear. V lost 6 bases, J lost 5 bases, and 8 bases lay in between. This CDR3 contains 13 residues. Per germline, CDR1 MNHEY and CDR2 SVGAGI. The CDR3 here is CASRQMDNSPLHF. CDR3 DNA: TGTGCCAGCAGGCAGATGGATAATTCACCCCTCCACTTT.

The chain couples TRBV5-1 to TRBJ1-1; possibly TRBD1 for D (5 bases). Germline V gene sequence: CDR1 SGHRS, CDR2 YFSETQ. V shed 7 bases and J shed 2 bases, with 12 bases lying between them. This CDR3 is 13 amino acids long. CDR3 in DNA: TGCGCCAGCCGAGGGGAGTTTAACACTGAAGCTTTCTTT. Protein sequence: CASRGEFNTEAFF.

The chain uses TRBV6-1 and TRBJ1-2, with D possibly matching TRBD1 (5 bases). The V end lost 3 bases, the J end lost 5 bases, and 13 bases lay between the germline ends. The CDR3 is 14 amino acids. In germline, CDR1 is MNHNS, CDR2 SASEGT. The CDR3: CASSEVGAEYGYTF. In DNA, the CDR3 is TGTGCCAGCAGTGAGGTCGGGGCGGAATATGGCTACACCTTC.

The CDR3 sequence: CASSRFSTEQGRDEKLFF. In nucleotides, the CDR3 is TGTGCCAGCAGCCGGTTTTCCACCGAACAGGGGAGGGACGAAAAACTGTTTTTT. This rearrangement joins TRBV4-2 to TRBJ1-4; 7 bases fit TRBD1. The germline V gene has CDR1 LGHNA and CDR2 YNFKEQ. The CDR3 spans 18 residues. V lost 4 bases and J lost 8; bases outside the gene matches: 19.

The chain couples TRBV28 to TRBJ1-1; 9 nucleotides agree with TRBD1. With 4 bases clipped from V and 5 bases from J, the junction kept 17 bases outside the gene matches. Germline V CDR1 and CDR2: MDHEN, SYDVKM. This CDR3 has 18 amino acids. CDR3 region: CASSWGRGQGPTGTEAFF. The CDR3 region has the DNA TGTGCCAGCAGTTGGGGCCGCGGACAGGGGCCTACAGGGACTGAAGCTTTCTTT.

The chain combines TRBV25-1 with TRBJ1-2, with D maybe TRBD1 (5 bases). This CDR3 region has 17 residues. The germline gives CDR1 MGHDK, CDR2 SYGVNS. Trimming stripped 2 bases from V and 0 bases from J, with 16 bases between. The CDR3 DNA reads TGTGCCAGCAGTGAAGCACCGGGACGGGAGACTAACTATGGCTACACCTTC. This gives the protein CASSEAPGRETNYGYTF.

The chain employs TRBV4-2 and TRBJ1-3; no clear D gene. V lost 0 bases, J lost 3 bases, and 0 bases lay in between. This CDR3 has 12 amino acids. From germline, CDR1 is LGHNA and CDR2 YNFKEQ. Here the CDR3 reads CASSQDGNTIYF. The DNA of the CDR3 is TGTGCCAGCAGCCAAGATGGAAACACCATATATTTT.

The CDR3 bases are TGCAGTGCTAGTGGGCGGGAGCAGTACTTC. Translated: CSASGREQYF. The chain joins TRBV20-1 to TRBJ2-7; the D is unclear. The V gene's germline CDR1 is DFQATT and CDR2 SNEGSKA (reference sequence). The V end was cut by 3 bases, the J end by 7 bases, with 7 bases between. The CDR3 has 10 amino acids.